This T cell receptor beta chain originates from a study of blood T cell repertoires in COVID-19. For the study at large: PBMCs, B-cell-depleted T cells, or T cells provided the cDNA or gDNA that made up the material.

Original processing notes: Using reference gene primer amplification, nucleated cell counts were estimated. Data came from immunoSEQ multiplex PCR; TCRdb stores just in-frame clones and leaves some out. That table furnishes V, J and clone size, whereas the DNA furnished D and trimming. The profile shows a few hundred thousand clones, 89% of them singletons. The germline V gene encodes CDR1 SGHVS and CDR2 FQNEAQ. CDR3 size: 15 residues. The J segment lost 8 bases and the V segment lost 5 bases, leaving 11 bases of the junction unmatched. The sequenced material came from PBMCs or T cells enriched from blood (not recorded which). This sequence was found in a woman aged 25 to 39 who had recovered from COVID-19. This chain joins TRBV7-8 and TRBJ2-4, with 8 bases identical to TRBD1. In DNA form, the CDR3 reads TGTGCCAGCAGCCCCAAGGACAGGGCTTGGGACATTCAGTACTTC. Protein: CASSPKDRAWDIQYF.